The 14 T cell receptor beta chains below all came from one sample that was sequenced in a study of cytomegalovirus exposure and HLA in healthy donors. 60 Vbeta and 13 Jbeta primers were used in PCR. Method: immunoSEQ multiplex PCR; TCRdb's copy keeps in-frame clones and lacks some. The sample carries more than 65,000 clones, about three quarters recorded once. Material: PBMCs. The receptor set was obtained from a female donor in good health and CMV-seronegative.

The chain links TRBV5-1 to TRBJ2-2, with TRBD2 matching over 8 bases. This CDR3 comprises 15 residues. V gave up 4 bases and J gave up 4 bases; unmatched junction bases: 6. Germline CDR1 SGHRS, CDR2 YFSETQ. DNA for the CDR3: TGCGCCAGCAGCGAGAACAGCGGGAGCACCGGGGAGCTGTTTTTT. It translates to CASSENSGSTGELFF.

The genes are TRBV25-1 and TRBJ2-3; 10 nucleotides match TRBD1. CDR3 size: 17 residues. The germline V gene has CDR1 MGHDK and CDR2 SYGVNS. The ends lost 1 base at V and 2 bases at J; junction bases unmatched: 6. Written as DNA, the CDR3 is TGTGCCAGCAGTGAATCACTGGGGACAGGGGTCACAGATACGCAGTATTTT. The encoded protein is CASSESLGTGVTDTQYF.

The CDR3 DNA reads TGTGCCGGCCGACAGGGCTCGAACACCGGGGAGCTGTTTTTT. This codes for CAGRQGSNTGELFF. V and J are TRBV19 and TRBJ2-2, with 7 bases identical to TRBD1. With V trimmed by 11 bases and J by 0 bases, 6 bases remained unmatched. The CDR3 runs 14 residues. The germline CDR1 and CDR2 sequences are LNHDA and SQIVND (reference sequence).

The chain recombines TRBV2 with TRBJ1-4; D might be TRBD1 (6 bases). Trimming removed 2 bases from V and 8 bases from J, with 15 bases in between. Germline values: CDR1 SNHLY, CDR2 FYNNEI. The CDR3 has 15 amino acids. The CDR3 spells CASSEIQGREEKLFF. CDR3 DNA sequence: TGTGCCAGCAGTGAAATACAGGGAAGAGAAGAAAAACTGTTTTTT.

The chain links TRBV5-4 to TRBJ2-2, with 7 bases aligning to TRBD2. The ends lost 4 bases at V and 6 bases at J; junction bases unmatched: 15. The CDR3 has 17 amino acids. Germline V gene data show CDR1 as SGHNT and CDR2 as YYREEE (reference sequence). CDR3 coding DNA: TGTGCCAGCAGCCCGGAAGGACTAGGGGCCCAACCCGGGGAGCTGTTTTTT. This gives the protein CASSPEGLGAQPGELFF.

J is TRBJ2-7 and V is TRBV5-6; 7 bases agree with TRBD1. The germline V gene has CDR1 SGHDT and CDR2 YYEEEE. Trimming took 0 bases from V and 3 from J; bases not matched to a gene: 6. The CDR3 totals 15 residues. The CDR3 sequence is CASSLVTGLNYEQYF. CDR3 bases: TGTGCCAGCAGCTTGGTGACAGGGTTAAACTACGAGCAGTACTTC.

The chain carries TRBV7-3 and TRBJ1-1, with 10 bases identical to TRBD1. The CDR3 runs 17 residues. V trimming: 6 bases; J trimming: 1 base; junction bases outside the gene matches: 11. Germline values: CDR1 SGHTA, CDR2 FQGTGA. CDR3 bases: TGTGCCAGCAGTCAAGGGGGGACAGGGGCACCGAACACTGAAGCTTTCTTT. Translating it yields CASSQGGTGAPNTEAFF.

V gene TRBV5-6 combines with J gene TRBJ2-2; D remains unclear. CDR3 length equals 13 residues. The V and J ends lost 0 bases and 4 bases respectively, with 4 bases between them. Germline V gene sequence: CDR1 SGHDT, CDR2 YYEEEE. CDR3 amino acids: CASSLAVTGELFF. CDR3 nucleotide sequence: TGTGCCAGCAGCTTGGCGGTCACCGGGGAGCTGTTTTTT.

The chain has TRBV6-1 and TRBJ1-4; D not resolved. Deletions cut 7 bases from V and 0 bases from J, with 12 bases between. This CDR3 comprises 15 residues. Germline loops: CDR1 MNHNS, CDR2 SASEGT. Here the CDR3 DNA reads TGTGCCAGCATTTCTCCGGGAGCAACTAATGAAAAACTGTTTTTT. Translating it yields CASISPGATNEKLFF.

This chain uses TRBV7-9 with TRBJ2-3, with D perhaps matching TRBD2 (5 bases). V lost 1 base, J lost 6 bases, and 14 bases lay in between. This CDR3 has 15 amino acids. Germline values: CDR1 SEHNR, CDR2 FQNEAQ (reference sequence). CDR3 nucleotide sequence: TGTGCCAGCAGCTTAGGGGTCGTGGGCGGGGATACGCAGTATTTT. It specifies CASSLGVVGGDTQYF.

The chain joins TRBV18 to TRBJ1-5; TRBD1 agrees at 8 bases. CDR1 and CDR2 (germline): KGHSH, LQKENI. With 2 bases clipped from V and 8 bases from J, the junction kept 8 bases outside the gene matches. CDR3 length: 15 residues. The CDR3 DNA reads as TGTGCCAGCTCACCATCGGACAGGGCTGGGGAGCCCCAGCATTTT. Translation: CASSPSDRAGEPQHF. Full variable domain (outside the CDR3, taken from reference TRBV18 and TRBJ1-5): NAGVMQNPRHLVRRRGQEARLRCSPMKGHSHVYWYRQLPEEGLKFMVYLQKENIIDESGMPKERFSAEFPKEGPSILRIQQVVRGDSAAYFCASSPSDRAGEPQHFGDGTRLSIL.

The V and J genes are TRBV7-9 and TRBJ2-5; the D gene is possibly TRBD1 (5 bases). The CDR3 extends over 15 amino acids. Germline V lookup: CDR1 SEHNR, CDR2 FQNEAQ (reference sequence). Trimming stripped 5 bases from V and 2 bases from J, with 15 bases between. Here the CDR3 reads CASSPLRTPQETQYF. The CDR3 DNA is TGTGCCAGCAGCCCCCTTCGGACACCTCAAGAGACCCAGTACTTC.

The rearrangement uses TRBV7-9 and TRBJ1-4; TRBD1 matches 8 bases. V trimming: 2 bases; J trimming: 8 bases; junction bases outside the gene matches: 10. Per the germline V gene, CDR1 is SEHNR and CDR2 is FQNEAQ (reference sequence). The CDR3 runs 16 residues. CDR3 sequence reads: CASSLHGSGGREKLFF. DNA for the CDR3: TGTGCCAGCAGCTTACACGGTTCAGGGGGCAGGGAAAAACTGTTTTTT.

This clone has more than one count but fewer than ten. This chain joins TRBV7-9 and TRBJ1-1; D may be TRBD1 (5 bases). The CDR3 sequence is 15 residues long. The germline CDR1 and CDR2 sequences are SEHNR and FQNEAQ (reference sequence). V was clipped by 4 bases and J by 6 bases, with 18 bases between them. The CDR3 here is CASSYTQAPGAEAFF. In DNA form, the CDR3 reads TGTGCCAGCAGCTACACACAGGCCCCGGGGGCTGAAGCTTTCTTT. Full variable domain (rest looked up from reference TRBV7-9 and TRBJ1-1): DTGVSQNPRHKITKRGQNVTFRCDPISEHNRLYWYRQTLGQGPEFLTYFQNEAQLEKSRLLSDRFSAERPKGSFSTLEIQRTEQGDSAMYLCASSYTQAPGAEAFFGQGTRLTVV.